This T cell receptor beta chain is from a study of shared clonotypes between healthy human individuals. Study-wide points: It was observed that roughly 4.8% of naive CD4 clonotypes were shared across a handful of donors. What rarefaction showed was incomplete sorted-subset sequencing despite large depth.

Profiling relied on immunoSEQ multiplex PCR, and the TCRdb table lists in-frame clones only, not all of them. Altogether approximately 2.1 million clones are present, approximately 95% being singletons, with the ten largest covering 0.35% to 0.5%. Comments on this clone: No antigen is known for it.

Nashville, Tennessee was home to all donors, who were Caucasian adults. The sequenced sample consisted of naive CD4+ T cells from PBMCs. Subset in this sample: CD45RA+ positively selected. The TCR comes from a man between 18 and 35 years old in good health. Some clones in this sample may be carry-over from other donors' samples.

The CDR3 loop reads CASSRPGTGSPYGYTF. DNA of the CDR3: TGTGCCAGCAGCCGTCCCGGGACAGGCTCGCCCTATGGCTACACCTTC. This chain links TRBV7-2 with TRBJ1-2, with 8 bases matching TRBD1. The V gene end was trimmed by 5 bases and the J gene end by 4 bases; junction bases not matched to a gene: 12. Germline CDR1 reads SGHTA; CDR2 reads FQGNSA. There are 16 residues in the CDR3.